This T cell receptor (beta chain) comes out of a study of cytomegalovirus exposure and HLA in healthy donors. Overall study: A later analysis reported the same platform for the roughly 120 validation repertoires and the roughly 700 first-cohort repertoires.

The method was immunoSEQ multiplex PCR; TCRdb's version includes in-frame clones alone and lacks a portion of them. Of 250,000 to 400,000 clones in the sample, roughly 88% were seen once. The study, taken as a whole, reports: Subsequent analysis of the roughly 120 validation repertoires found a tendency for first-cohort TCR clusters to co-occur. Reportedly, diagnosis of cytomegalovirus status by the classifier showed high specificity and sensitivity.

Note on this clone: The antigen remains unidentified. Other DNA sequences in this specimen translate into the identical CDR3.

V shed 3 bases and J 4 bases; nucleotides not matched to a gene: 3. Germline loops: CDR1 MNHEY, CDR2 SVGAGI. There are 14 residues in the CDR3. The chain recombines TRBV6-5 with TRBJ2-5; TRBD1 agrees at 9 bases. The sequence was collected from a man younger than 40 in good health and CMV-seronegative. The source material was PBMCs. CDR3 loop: CASSYRTGVETQYF. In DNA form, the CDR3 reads TGTGCCAGCAGTTATCGGACAGGGGTAGAGACCCAGTACTTC.